These T cell receptor beta chains were read from a single sample in a study of blood T cell repertoires in COVID-19. Sequenced by immunoSEQ multiplex PCR; TCRdb stores in-frame clones only, minus some. The table records about 68,000 clones, 80% to 90% of them present only once. The sample comprised peripheral blood. These receptors all stem from a woman aged 60-70 years with acute or convalescent COVID-19. Both conserved end residues are part of each CDR3. The D gene is left open where the match is weak. Clone size is stated in some rows and not others, as once, few, many or a class when expanded.

TRBV10-1	TRBJ1-3	NA	NA	TGCGCCAGCAGCGCCGGGTCTAGAGGAAACACCATATATTTT	CASSAGSRGNTIYF
TRBV18	TRBJ1-6	NA	NA	TGTGCCAGCTCACCACAATCAGGTTCCTATAATTCACCCCTCCACTTT	CASSPQSGSYNSPLHF
TRBV18	TRBJ1-2	NA	NA	TGTGCCAGCTCCGTAGACAGAAACTATGGCTACACCTTC	CASSVDRNYGYTF
TRBV2	TRBJ1-3	NA	NA	TGTGCCAGCAGTGTCTACAGGGCCACCAACACTGGAAACACCATATATTTT	CASSVYRATNTGNTIYF
TRBV5-6	TRBJ2-5	NA	NA	TGTGCCAGCAGCTTGCGGTACCAAGAGACCCAGTACTTC	CASSLRYQETQYF
TRBV2	TRBJ2-5	NA	TRBD2	TGTGCCAGCAGTAAAGCGGGAGTATCTGGAGAGACCCAGTACTTC	CASSKAGVSGETQYF
TRBV2	TRBJ1-2	NA	NA	TGTGCCAGCATCCCAATGGTCTACGGGGGGAAAGGCTACACCTTC	CASIPMVYGGKGYTF
TRBV7-3	TRBJ2-5	NA	NA	TGTGCCAGCAGCTCTACTAGGGAAGAGACCCAGTACTTC	CASSSTREETQYF
TRBV19	TRBJ2-5	NA	TRBD2	TGTGCCAGTAGTATGGGCGGGAGGGCACAAGAGACCCAGTACTTC	CASSMGGRAQETQYF
TRBV5-5	TRBJ1-6	NA	NA	TGTGCCAGCAGCTCCCTCGGGGGGCCCCTCCACTTT	CASSSLGGPLHF
TRBV7-2	TRBJ2-7	NA	TRBD1	TGTGCCAGCAGCCAGGGACAGGGCTACGGCGAGCAGTACTTC	CASSQGQGYGEQYF
TRBV6-5	TRBJ1-3	NA	NA	TGTGCCAGCAGTTCGGGAGGACGGCTCTCTGGAAACACCATATATTTT	CASSSGGRLSGNTIYF
TRBV6-6	TRBJ2-7	once	TRBD2	TGTGCCAGCAGTTACTCGGGGGAGGGGCTAGGACAGTACTTC	CASSYSGEGLGQYF
TRBV28	TRBJ1-2	NA	NA	TGTGCCAGCAGTTCCACAGGTTATGGCTACACCTTC	CASSSTGYGYTF
TRBV7-9	TRBJ2-2	NA	TRBD1	TGTGCCAGCAGCTCGCAGGGGGCGCGGACCGGGGAGCTGTTTTTT	CASSSQGARTGELFF